The T cell receptor (beta chain) described here comes from a study of CD8 T cells in Susac syndrome. cDNA came from about 0.5 to 1 ug RNA primed by random hexamers. Amplification of TCR beta CDR3 was carried out by immunoSEQ multiplex PCR, which covered 54 Vbeta and 13 Jbeta segments. TCRdb used MiXCR to reprocess the immunoSEQ multiplex PCR reads, holding one entry per CDR3 protein. The top ten clones hold approximately 0.18% of a sample with hundreds of thousands of distinct CDR3 sequences, around 91% of them seen once. The ends lost 5 bases at V and 7 bases at J; junction bases unmatched: 10. CDR3 size: 15 residues. Germline V gives CDR1 SGHVS, CDR2 FNYEAQ.

Input material: CD8+ T cells from PBMCs. This chain uses TRBV7-6 with TRBJ1-5; 8 bases are shared with TRBD1. The origin of this receptor is a human donor with multiple sclerosis. CDR3 sequence: CASSLGQGLGQPQHF. CDR3 sequence (DNA): TGTGCCAGCAGCCTAGGACAGGGCTTAGGACAGCCCCAGCATTTT.